The entry below gives a single T cell receptor beta chain sequence along with its context. Its antigen remains unidentified. This sample was taken from a study of T cells after yellow fever vaccination. The study, taken as a whole, reports: Reappearance after the booster was observed for most primary-vaccination clones (roughly 97% CD4, roughly 90% CD8).

A 5'RACE template-switching step, the method used to make TCR cDNA, added a universal primer site and UMIs. TCRdb reprocessed the 5' RACE reads via MiXCR and lists one record per CDR3 protein. The table includes around 530,000 distinct CDR3 sequences, roughly a sixth detected once. The sequence came from a man between 18 and 29 years old who received the YFV17D yellow fever vaccine. This sample comprised PBMCs, obtained about 5 days after the first yellow fever vaccination.

In nucleotides, the CDR3 is TGTGCCAGCAGCCTCAGATCCTATAATTCACCCCTCCACTTT. It yields the protein CASSLRSYNSPLHF. The chain links TRBV7-9 to TRBJ1-6; unclear D gene. The CDR3 spans 14 residues. Germline V lookup: CDR1 SEHNR, CDR2 FQNEAQ (reference sequence). Trimming took off 5 bases at V and 1 base at J, with 6 bases between the two ends.